The 28 T cell receptor beta chains given below trace back to one sample, sequenced in a study of T cell repertoires in ileal Crohn's disease. Only in-frame clones appear in the TCRdb table, and some are missing; sequencing was by immunoSEQ multiplex PCR. This repertoire shows some 10,000 clones, approximately 82% found once; its top ten account for about 25%. Material: ileal tissue. The receptors were gathered from an adult with Crohn's disease.

In this sample, this clone turned up a few times. The V call is TRBV4-3, the J call TRBJ1-4; 7 positions agree with TRBD1. Germline trimming cut 1 base from V and 4 bases from J; bases unmatched to any gene: 6. Germline assignment: CDR1 LGHNA and CDR2 YSLEER. The CDR3 sequence is 16 residues long. CDR3 loop: CASSQVSGQLNEKLFF. The CDR3 DNA sequence: TGCGCCAGCAGCCAAGTGTCGGGACAGCTTAATGAAAAACTGTTTTTT.

This chain links TRBV7-6 with TRBJ2-2; 7 positions match TRBD2. CDR1 and CDR2 (germline): SGHVS, FNYEAQ. After removal of 5 bases from V and 5 bases from J, the junction contained 8 bases not matched to a gene. This CDR3 contains 15 residues. The CDR3 here is CASSARGEGTGELFF. In DNA form, the CDR3 reads TGTGCCAGCAGCGCCAGAGGGGAGGGTACCGGGGAGCTGTTTTTT.

This clone was seen a few times. This chain uses TRBV6-5 with TRBJ2-7; 7 bases match TRBD2. Unmatched junction bases numbered 6, after V lost 4 bases and J lost 6 bases. The CDR3 runs to 13 residues. Germline V gene lookup returns CDR1 MNHEY and CDR2 SVGAGI. CDR3 residues: CASSFGGGGEQYF. For the CDR3, the DNA is TGTGCCAGCAGTTTTGGCGGCGGGGGCGAGCAGTACTTC.

The chain has TRBV28 and TRBJ1-5, with unresolved D. The germline gives CDR1 MDHEN, CDR2 SYDVKM. This CDR3 has 13 amino acids. V was shortened by 5 bases and J by 0 bases, with 5 bases between the two germline ends. CDR3 loop: CASSPYSNQPQHF. CDR3 bases: TGTGCCAGCAGTCCCTATAGCAATCAGCCCCAGCATTTT.

The rearrangement joins TRBV29-1 to TRBJ2-3; 8 bases are shared with TRBD2. CDR1 SQVTM and CDR2 ANQGSEA come from the germline V gene. V was clipped by 2 bases and J by 4 bases; unmatched bases: 11. The CDR3 loop spans 16 amino acids. In DNA form, the CDR3 reads TGCAGCGTTGAATTCTGGCGGGGGGAATTCTCAGATACGCAGTATTTT. It yields the protein CSVEFWRGEFSDTQYF.

This clone has only a few counts. The chain couples TRBV19 to TRBJ1-5; 8 nucleotides line up with TRBD1. This CDR3 comprises 14 residues. V shed 3 bases, J shed 5 bases, and the junction held 3 bases outside the gene matches. Germline V gene lookup returns CDR1 LNHDA and CDR2 SQIVND (reference sequence). CDR3 residues: CASSIATGDQPQHF. The CDR3 DNA sequence: TGTGCCAGTAGTATCGCGACAGGGGATCAGCCCCAGCATTTT.

CDR3 sequence (DNA): TGTGCCAGCAGTCCAGGGGTCACGGGCAATCAGCCCCAGCATTTT. Its translation: CASSPGVTGNQPQHF. J is TRBJ1-5 and V is TRBV28, with a possible D match to TRBD1 (6 bases). The CDR3 length is 15 residues. With 5 bases removed from V and 2 bases from J, the gap between germline ends came to 13 bases. CDR1 is MDHEN and CDR2 is SYDVKM in the germline V gene.

The gene calls are TRBV7-8 and TRBJ2-7; the D gene is possibly TRBD2 (6 bases). V was shortened by 6 bases and J by 5 bases, with 20 bases between the two germline ends. CDR1 SGHVS and CDR2 FQNEAQ come from the germline V gene. This CDR3 has 15 amino acids. CDR3 residues: CASSRRTNRLDEQYF. The CDR3 nucleotides are TGTGCCAGCAGTCGTCGGACTAACCGCCTGGACGAGCAGTACTTC. The full variable domain, in which reference TRBV7-8 and TRBJ2-7 provide the parts outside the CDR3, is GAGVSQSPRYKVAKRGQDVALRCDPISGHVSLFWYQQALGQGPEFLTYFQNEAQLDKSGLPSDRFFAERPEGSVSTLKIQRTQQEDSAVYLCASSRRTNRLDEQYFGPGTRLTVT.

The rearrangement links TRBV19 to TRBJ2-1; weak D call: TRBD1 (6 bases). Per the germline V gene, CDR1 is LNHDA and CDR2 is SQIVND (reference sequence). The CDR3 runs 15 residues. Between the trimmed V and J ends, which lost 6 bases and 5 bases, there was a span of 17 bases. The CDR3 DNA is TGTGCCAGTAGGCCAGGGGCAGCTTTACACAATGAGCAGTTCTTC. This codes for CASRPGAALHNEQFF.

This chain connects TRBV5-1 to TRBJ1-1; D is unresolved. This CDR3 contains 14 residues. Germline V gene data show CDR1 as SGHRS and CDR2 as YFSETQ. V lost 0 bases to trimming and J lost 1 base, with 7 bases between them. The CDR3 coding sequence is TGCGCCAGCAGCTTGGGACAAAAGAACACTGAAGCTTTCTTT. Translating it yields CASSLGQKNTEAFF.

This clone was seen just once. The chain has TRBV29-1 and TRBJ2-6; D is ambiguous. CDR1 SQVTM and CDR2 ANQGSEA come from the germline V gene. The CDR3 extends over 14 amino acids. V was clipped by 4 bases and J by 0 bases, with 7 bases between them. The CDR3 reads CSVASVSGANVLTF. The CDR3 DNA reads as TGCAGCGTTGCGAGCGTCTCTGGGGCCAACGTCCTGACTTTC.

The V call is TRBV27, the J call TRBJ1-2, with TRBD1 identical over 7 bases. The CDR3 runs to 16 residues. The germline CDR1 and CDR2 sequences are MNHEY and SMNVEV (reference sequence). J gave up 2 bases and V 5 bases, and 11 bases lay outside the gene matches. The CDR3 protein is CASSILPGGLNYGYTF. CDR3 sequence (DNA): TGTGCCAGCAGTATCTTACCAGGGGGGCTAAACTATGGCTACACCTTC.

V gene TRBV27 combines with J gene TRBJ1-1; TRBD1 is a possible D gene (6 bases). CDR3 length: 16 amino acids. Germline V gene lookup returns CDR1 MNHEY and CDR2 SMNVEV (reference sequence). The ends were cut back, 8 bases at V and 3 bases at J, with 22 bases in the middle. The CDR3: CASGYGGARMDTEAFF. In nucleotides, the CDR3 is TGTGCCAGCGGATACGGGGGGGCGCGTATGGACACTGAAGCTTTCTTT.

Points on this clone: Its ends do not fully match the called genes, so a read error is possible. This specimen includes other DNA sequences encoding the same CDR3. The chain has TRBV11-1 and TRBJ1-6; no firm D call. In germline, CDR1 is SGHAT, CDR2 FQDESV (reference sequence). This CDR3 comprises 15 residues. For the CDR3, the DNA is TGTGCCAGCAGCCTCAGCACGAGGGAAAATTCCCCCCTCCACTTT. It translates to CASSLSTRENSPLHF.

The V call is TRBV7-2, the J call TRBJ2-5; D perhaps matches TRBD2 (7 bases). This CDR3 comprises 14 residues. The germline V gene has CDR1 SGHTA and CDR2 FQGNSA. V gave up 7 bases and J gave up 8 bases, with 20 bases separating them. The CDR3 sequence: CASTPRGAKYTQYF. The DNA of the CDR3 is TGTGCCAGCACCCCCCGGGGGGCCAAGTACACCCAGTACTTC.

This chain joins TRBV5-6 and TRBJ2-2; a weak D match, TRBD2 (5 bases). This CDR3 is built from 16 residues. The V end lost 7 bases, the J end lost 4 bases, and 20 bases lay between the germline ends. Germline V lookup: CDR1 SGHDT, CDR2 YYEEEE. In nucleotides, the CDR3 is TGTGCCAGCTCCGTACGGGTGATGACTATCACCGGGGAGCTGTTTTTT. As protein: CASSVRVMTITGELFF.

V gene TRBV5-4 combines with J gene TRBJ1-2, with D perhaps matching TRBD1 (6 bases). The V and J ends lost 0 bases and 7 bases respectively, with 16 bases between them. Looked up from germline, CDR1 is SGHNT and CDR2 is YYREEE (reference sequence). The CDR3 spans 15 residues. Here the CDR3 DNA reads TGTGCCAGCAGCTTGGATCGGGGGGCGCGAGGTGGCTACACCTTC. The encoded protein is CASSLDRGARGGYTF.

The chain links TRBV11-1 to TRBJ2-4; 7 nucleotides match TRBD1. The junction had 15 bases not matched to a gene; V was cut back by 5 bases and J by 5 bases. The CDR3 has 17 residues. Germline V gene data show CDR1 as SGHAT and CDR2 as FQDESV (reference sequence). The CDR3 bases are TGTGCCAGCAGCCAGGTATTGACAGGGACCCTTGAAAACATTCAGTACTTC. Translation gives CASSQVLTGTLENIQYF.

This clone was found a few times. J is TRBJ2-1 and V is TRBV10-2; perhaps TRBD1 as D (5 bases). V was cut by 7 bases and J by 8 bases, with 12 bases left in between. From germline, CDR1 is WSHSY and CDR2 SAAADI. The CDR3 loop spans 12 amino acids. The CDR3 DNA reads as TGCGCCAGCACCCAGGGTAGACATGAGCAGTTCTTC. This encodes CASTQGRHEQFF.

V is TRBV14 and J is TRBJ1-6, with a tentative D call TRBD1 (5 bases). Germline CDR1 and CDR2: SGHDN and FVKESK. The CDR3 is 15 amino acids. The V gene lost 0 bases and the J gene lost 10 bases, with 13 bases spanning the gap. The CDR3 sequence: CASSQDPQGLSPLHF. As DNA, the CDR3 is TGTGCCAGCAGCCAAGATCCCCAGGGCCTATCACCCCTCCACTTT. Full variable domain (rest looked up from reference TRBV14 and TRBJ1-6): EAGVTQFPSHSVIEKGQTVTLRCDPISGHDNLYWYRRVMGKEIKFLLHFVKESKQDESGMPNNRFLAERTGGTYSTLKVQPAELEDSGVYFCASSQDPQGLSPLHFGNGTRLTVT.

This chain links TRBV6-1 with TRBJ2-7; D gene uncertain. V lost 7 bases and J lost 3, with 4 bases in between. The CDR3 spans 10 residues. The germline V gene has CDR1 MNHNS and CDR2 SASEGT. In DNA form, the CDR3 reads TGTGCCAGCACAGACTACGAGCAGTACTTC. As protein: CASTDYEQYF.

This clone appeared a few times. This chain connects TRBV2 to TRBJ2-7; D is undetermined. Trimming removed 4 bases from V and 0 bases from J, with 10 bases in between. This CDR3 region has 14 residues. CDR1 and CDR2 (germline): SNHLY, FYNNEI. Written as DNA, the CDR3 is TGTGCCAGCAGTGTCCAGGCGAGCTCCTACGAGCAGTACTTC. Amino acid sequence: CASSVQASSYEQYF.

The chain employs TRBV29-1 and TRBJ2-7, with D perhaps matching TRBD1 (6 bases). Looked up from germline, CDR1 is SQVTM and CDR2 is ANQGSEA. CDR3 length equals 12 residues. V was trimmed by 6 bases and J by 4 bases, leaving 13 bases between them. CDR3 in DNA: TGCAGCGTCCTATCGACAGGATACGAGCAGTACTTC. Its protein product is CSVLSTGYEQYF.

The CDR3 nucleotides read TGTGCCAGCAGCTTAAGCGGGGGGGGCTCCTACGAGCAGTACTTC. It specifies CASSLSGGGSYEQYF. The V gene is TRBV7-3, the J gene TRBJ2-7, with TRBD2 matching over 9 bases. V gave up 1 base and J gave up 0 bases; unmatched junction bases: 1. The germline CDR1 and CDR2 sequences are SGHTA and FQGTGA. This CDR3 region has 15 residues.

The V call is TRBV13, the J call TRBJ2-3; 9 nucleotides align to TRBD2. Unmatched junction bases numbered 6, after V lost 5 bases and J lost 3 bases. Germline V gene sequence: CDR1 PRHDT, CDR2 FYEKMQ (reference sequence). CDR3 length equals 15 residues. The DNA for the CDR3 is TGTGCCAGCAGCCCCCTGGCGGGAGGGACAGATACGCAGTATTTT. Amino acids: CASSPLAGGTDTQYF.

This chain connects TRBV28 to TRBJ1-5; a possible D gene is TRBD1 (5 bases). Germline values: CDR1 MDHEN, CDR2 SYDVKM. The length of the CDR3 is 13 residues. The V end lost 4 bases, the J end lost 5 bases, and 9 bases lay between the germline ends. The CDR3 sequence: CASSWGLYQPQHF. The CDR3 bases are TGTGCCAGCAGTTGGGGACTCTATCAGCCCCAGCATTTT.

The chain carries TRBV2 and TRBJ2-3; D is perhaps TRBD2 (5 bases). Germline values: CDR1 SNHLY, CDR2 FYNNEI. The CDR3 is made up of 14 amino acids. Deletions cut 7 bases from V and 0 bases from J, with 11 bases between. In nucleotides, the CDR3 is TGTGCCAGCAATCTGGGCGGGAGCACAGATACGCAGTATTTT. Translating it yields CASNLGGSTDTQYF.

This chain uses TRBV5-1 with TRBJ2-3, with a tentative D call TRBD2 (6 bases). V was cut by 5 bases and J by 1 base, with 17 bases left in between. This CDR3 spans 16 amino acids. Germline lookup yields CDR1 SGHRS and CDR2 YFSETQ. The CDR3 sequence: CASREGPSARTDTQYF. Written as DNA, the CDR3 is TGCGCCAGCAGAGAGGGCCCTAGCGCCCGCACAGATACGCAGTATTTT.